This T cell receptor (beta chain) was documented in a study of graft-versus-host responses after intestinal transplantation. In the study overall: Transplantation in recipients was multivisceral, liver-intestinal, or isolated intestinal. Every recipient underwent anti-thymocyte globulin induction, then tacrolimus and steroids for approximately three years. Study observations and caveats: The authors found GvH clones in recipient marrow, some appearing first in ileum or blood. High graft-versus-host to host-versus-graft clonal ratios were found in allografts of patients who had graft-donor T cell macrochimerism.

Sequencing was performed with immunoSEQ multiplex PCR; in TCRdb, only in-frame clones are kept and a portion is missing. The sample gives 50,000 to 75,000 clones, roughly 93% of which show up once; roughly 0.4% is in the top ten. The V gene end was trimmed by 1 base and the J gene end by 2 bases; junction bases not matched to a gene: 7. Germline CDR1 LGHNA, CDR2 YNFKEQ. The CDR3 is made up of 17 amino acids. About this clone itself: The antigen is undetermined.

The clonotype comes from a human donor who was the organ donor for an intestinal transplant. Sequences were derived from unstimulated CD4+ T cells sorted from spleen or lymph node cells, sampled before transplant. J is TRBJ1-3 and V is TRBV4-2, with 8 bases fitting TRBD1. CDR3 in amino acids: CASSQVTGGTTGNTIYF. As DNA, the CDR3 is TGTGCCAGCAGCCAAGTAACAGGGGGTACAACTGGAAACACCATATATTTT.